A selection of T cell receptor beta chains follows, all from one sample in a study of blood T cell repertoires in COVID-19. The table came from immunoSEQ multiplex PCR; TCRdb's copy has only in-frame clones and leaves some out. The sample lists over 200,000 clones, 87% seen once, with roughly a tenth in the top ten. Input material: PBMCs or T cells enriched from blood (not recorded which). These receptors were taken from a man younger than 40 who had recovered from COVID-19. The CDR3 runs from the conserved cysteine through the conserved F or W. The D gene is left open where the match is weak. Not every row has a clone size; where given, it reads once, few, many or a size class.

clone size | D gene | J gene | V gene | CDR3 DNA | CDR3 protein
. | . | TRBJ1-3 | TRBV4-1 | TGCGCCAGCAGCCAAGTAAACACGTGGAACACCATATATTTT | CASSQVNTWNTIYF
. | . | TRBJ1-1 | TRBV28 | TGTGCCAGCAGTTGGAGACAGACGGCTGAAGCTTTCTTT | CASSWRQTAEAFF
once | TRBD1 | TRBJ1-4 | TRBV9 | TGTGCCAGCAGCACCCAGGGGGCTAATGAAAAACTGTTTTTT | CASSTQGANEKLFF
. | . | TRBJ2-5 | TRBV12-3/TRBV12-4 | TGTGCCAGCAGCCGAGGTCGTGAGACCCAGTACTTC | CASSRGRETQYF
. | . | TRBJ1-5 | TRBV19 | TGTGCCAGTAGTACTCCAGGGCAGGGTCAGCCCCAGCATTTT | CASSTPGQGQPQHF
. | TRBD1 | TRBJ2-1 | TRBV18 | TGTGCCAGCTCACCCGACAGGGGGCTCTATGAGCAGTTCTTC | CASSPDRGLYEQFF
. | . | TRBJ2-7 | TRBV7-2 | TGTGCCAGCAGCTTAGGGGCTAGCCTCTCCTACGAGCAGTACTTC | CASSLGASLSYEQYF
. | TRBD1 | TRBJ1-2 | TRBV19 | TGTGCCAGTACCGGGACAGGCTATGGCTACACCTTC | CASTGTGYGYTF
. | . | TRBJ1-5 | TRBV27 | TGTGCCAGCAGTTTATCCCACGGGATTCATAGCAATCAGCCCCAGCATTTT | CASSLSHGIHSNQPQHF
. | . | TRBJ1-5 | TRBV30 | TGTGCCTGGAGTGCTCGACAGTACAATCAGCCCCAGCATTTT | CAWSARQYNQPQHF
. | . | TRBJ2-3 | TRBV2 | TGTGCCAGCAGTGATGGCCGCTTATTGACAGATACGCAGTATTTT | CASSDGRLLTDTQYF
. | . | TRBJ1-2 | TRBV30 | TGTGCCTGGAGGTCATCCCAAGGCTACACCTTC | CAWRSSQGYTF
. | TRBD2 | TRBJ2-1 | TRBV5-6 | TGTGCCAGCAATGGCGGGGGGGCTAACAATGAGCAGTTCTTC | CASNGGGANNEQFF
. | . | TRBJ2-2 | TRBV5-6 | TGTGCCAGCAGACAGGAGGGGGCGCGGGAGCTGTTTTTT | CASRQEGARELFF
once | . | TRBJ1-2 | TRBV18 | TGTGCCAGCTCACCACCCGGGAACTATGGCTACACCTTC | CASSPPGNYGYTF
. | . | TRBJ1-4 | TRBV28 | TGTGCCAGCCACATGGGGAGTAGCGAAAAACTGTTTTTT | CASHMGSSEKLFF
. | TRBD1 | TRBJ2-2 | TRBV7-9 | TGTGCCAGCAGCATACGACAGGGGTCCACCGGGGAGCTGTTTTTT | CASSIRQGSTGELFF
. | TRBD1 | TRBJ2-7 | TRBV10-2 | TGCGCCAGCACCCAACAGGGGGCGGGGGAGCAGTACTTC | CASTQQGAGEQYF
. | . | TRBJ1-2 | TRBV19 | TGTGCCAGTAGTATGTACAGATCGGAGGATGGCTACACCTTC | CASSMYRSEDGYTF
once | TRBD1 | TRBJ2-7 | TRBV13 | TGTGCCAGCAGCGGGACAGGGCCAGGCCTTACCTACGAGCAGTACTTC | CASSGTGPGLTYEQYF
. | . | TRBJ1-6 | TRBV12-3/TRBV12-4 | TGTGCCAGCCTACGGGAGCGGGGTTCACCCCTCCACTTT | CASLRERGSPLHF
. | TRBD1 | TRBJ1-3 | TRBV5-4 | TGTGCCAGCAGCTCCGCGACAGGGTTTGGAAACACCATATATTTT | CASSSATGFGNTIYF
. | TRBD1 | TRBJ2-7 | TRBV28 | TGTGCCAGCAGTCTTAACAGGGGGTCCCACTACGAGCAGTACTTC | CASSLNRGSHYEQYF
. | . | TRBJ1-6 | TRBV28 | TGTGCCAGCAGTGGGGCAGGAACCCCCTATAATTCACCCCTCCACTTT | CASSGAGTPYNSPLHF
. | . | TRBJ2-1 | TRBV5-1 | TGCGCCAGCAGCATACAGGTGGCTGAGCAGTTCTTC | CASSIQVAEQFF
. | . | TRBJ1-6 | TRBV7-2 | TGTGCCAGCTCCTATCGACAGGCGAATAATTCACCCCTCCACTTT | CASSYRQANNSPLHF
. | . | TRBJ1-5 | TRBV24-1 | TGTGCCACCAGTGATCATAGCAATCAGCCCCAGCATTTT | CATSDHSNQPQHF
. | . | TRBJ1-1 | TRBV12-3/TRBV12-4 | TGTGCCAGCAGTTTGGAGTTAAGGACTGAAGCTTTCTTT | CASSLELRTEAFF
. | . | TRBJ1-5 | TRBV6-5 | TGTGCCAGCAGGACAGGCCGCAATCAGCCCCAGCATTTT | CASRTGRNQPQHF